Below, 32 T cell receptor beta chains from the same sample are listed, as sequenced in a study of T cell responses to AZD1222 COVID-19 vaccine. Using immunoSEQ multiplex PCR, the repertoire was profiled, and TCRdb retains in-frame clones only, with some absent. Of some 82,000 clones in the sample, 90% were seen once. Sequences were derived from peripheral blood, sampled on day 0 of AZD1222 vaccination. All receptors come from an adult in good health.

The chain combines TRBV30 with TRBJ1-2; tentatively, D is TRBD1 (5 bases). Germline V CDR1 and CDR2: GTSNPN, SVGIG (reference sequence). There are 13 residues in the CDR3. V lost 1 base and J lost 8, with 14 bases in between. The CDR3 region is CAWSARDWDGYTF. CDR3 bases: TGTGCCTGGAGTGCTCGGGACTGGGACGGCTACACCTTC.

V usage is TRBV11-2 and J usage is TRBJ2-7, with 11 bases aligning to TRBD2. The CDR3 has 15 amino acids. Germline lookup yields CDR1 SGHAT and CDR2 FQNNGV. With V trimmed by 5 bases and J by 3 bases, 6 bases remained unmatched. The DNA for the CDR3 is TGTGCCAGCAGCCAGACTAGCGGGGACTTCTACGAGCAGTACTTC. Amino acids: CASSQTSGDFYEQYF.

This chain connects TRBV7-9 to TRBJ2-1; D is perhaps TRBD2 (6 bases). V lost 0 bases and J 7 bases, leaving 7 bases between the germline ends. In germline, CDR1 is SEHNR, CDR2 FQNEAQ (reference sequence). CDR3 length: 13 residues. CDR3 protein: CASSLAEGNEQFF. CDR3 DNA: TGTGCCAGCAGCTTAGCGGAGGGGAATGAGCAGTTCTTC.

The genes are TRBV9 and TRBJ2-6; unclear D gene. The CDR3 is made up of 15 amino acids. With 2 bases removed from V and 0 bases from J, the gap between germline ends came to 6 bases. Germline V gene lookup returns CDR1 SGDLS and CDR2 YYNGEE. CDR3 nucleotides: TGTGCCAGCAGCGTTGGGGACTCTGGGGCCAACGTCCTGACTTTC. Protein product: CASSVGDSGANVLTF.

The chain joins TRBV4-1 to TRBJ1-1; 7 bases line up with TRBD1. This CDR3 has 17 residues. The germline gives CDR1 MGHRA, CDR2 YSYEKL. The V gene end was trimmed by 4 bases and the J gene end by 5 bases; junction bases not matched to a gene: 16. Here the CDR3 reads CASSRGIIRGLRTEAFF. In nucleotides, the CDR3 is TGCGCCAGCAGCCGAGGAATCATAAGGGGGCTGAGAACTGAAGCTTTCTTT.

The rearrangement uses TRBV20-1 and TRBJ1-5; possible D gene TRBD1, 6 bases. The CDR3 is 16 amino acids. Germline lookup yields CDR1 DFQATT and CDR2 SNEGSKA (reference sequence). The V end lost 4 bases, the J end lost 0 bases, and 16 bases lay between the germline ends. The CDR3 reads CSANDVQGYSNQPQHF. The CDR3 bases are TGCAGTGCTAATGATGTACAGGGCTATAGCAATCAGCCCCAGCATTTT.

The chain links TRBV2 to TRBJ2-7, with TRBD2 as a possible D gene (5 bases). The CDR3 runs 13 residues. Germline V gene data show CDR1 as SNHLY and CDR2 as FYNNEI. Trimming cost V 4 bases and J 2 bases, with 9 bases left between them. This chain's CDR3 is CASSGGLAYEQYF. DNA for the CDR3: TGTGCCAGCAGTGGAGGGCTGGCCTACGAGCAGTACTTC. Full variable domain (remainder filled in from reference TRBV2 and TRBJ2-7): EPEVTQTPSHQVTQMGQEVILRCVPISNHLYFYWYRQILGQKVEFLVSFYNNEISEKSEIFDDQFSVERPDGSNFTLKIRSTKLEDSAMYFCASSGGLAYEQYFGPGTRLTVT.

The chain links TRBV28 to TRBJ1-3; no reliable D call. The CDR3 extends over 15 amino acids. The V end lost 8 bases, the J end lost 3 bases, and 17 bases lay between the germline ends. Germline CDR1 and CDR2: MDHEN and SYDVKM. CDR3 loop: CASRPLGGNGNTIYF. CDR3 sequence (DNA): TGTGCCAGCCGACCCCTAGGCGGCAATGGAAACACCATATATTTT.

The chain couples TRBV25-1 to TRBJ1-2; D is undetermined. Germline V CDR1 and CDR2: MGHDK, SYGVNS. Trimming took off 4 bases at V and 5 bases at J, with 20 bases between the two ends. CDR3 length: 16 amino acids. The CDR3 bases are TGTGCCAGCAGTGGAGGAGGAGGGTGGGGAGGATATGGCTACACCTTC. Protein product: CASSGGGGWGGYGYTF.

The chain employs TRBV29-1 and TRBJ1-1, with D uncertain. Trimming removed 6 bases at V and 8 bases at J, with 13 bases between. The CDR3 is made up of 11 amino acids. CDR1 SQVTM and CDR2 ANQGSEA come from the germline V gene. The CDR3 reads CSVSPAGEAFF. The CDR3 bases are TGCAGCGTATCCCCTGCCGGCGAAGCTTTCTTT.

The chain links TRBV10-3 to TRBJ1-6; the match to TRBD1 covers 7 bases. This CDR3 spans 15 amino acids. CDR1 and CDR2 (germline): ENHRY, SYGVKD. The junction had 2 bases not matched to a gene; V was cut back by 6 bases and J by 0 bases. The CDR3 DNA sequence: TGTGCCATCAGGCAGGGGGACTCCTATAATTCACCCCTCCACTTT. Translated, it gives CAIRQGDSYNSPLHF.

The chain combines TRBV7-9 with TRBJ1-5, with 9 nucleotides matching TRBD1. V lost 0 bases, J lost 4 bases, and 7 bases stayed unmatched. The length of the CDR3 is 17 residues. Germline V gene lookup returns CDR1 SEHNR and CDR2 FQNEAQ (reference sequence). The CDR3 protein is CASSLANRTGDNQPQHF. In DNA, the CDR3 is TGTGCCAGCAGCTTAGCGAATAGGACAGGGGATAATCAGCCCCAGCATTTT.

The genes are TRBV9 and TRBJ1-2, with TRBD1 identical over 7 bases. V trimming: 4 bases; J trimming: 0 bases; junction bases outside the gene matches: 15. The CDR3 runs to 18 residues. Germline V gives CDR1 SGDLS, CDR2 YYNGEE. The CDR3 sequence is CASSLQDITGAPNYGYTF. The CDR3 region has the DNA TGTGCCAGCAGCCTCCAGGATATAACAGGGGCCCCTAACTATGGCTACACCTTC.

This sequence joins TRBV7-2 and TRBJ1-5; D is perhaps TRBD1 (5 bases). CDR1 is SGHTA, CDR2 FQGNSA, per germline. Trimming stripped 6 bases from V and 4 bases from J, with 16 bases between. The length of the CDR3 is 15 residues. CDR3 sequence: CASSQGSAANQPQHF. The DNA of the CDR3 is TGTGCCAGCAGTCAGGGCTCCGCTGCAAATCAGCCCCAGCATTTT.

This clone was recorded only once. The chain links TRBV5-1 to TRBJ1-5; 9 bases are shared with TRBD1. V shed 4 bases, J shed 4 bases, and the junction held 3 bases outside the gene matches. Germline assignment: CDR1 SGHRS and CDR2 YFSETQ. The CDR3 is 14 residues long. The CDR3, as DNA: TGCGCCAGCAGCCCCGGACAGGGGAATCAGCCCCAGCATTTT. Protein sequence: CASSPGQGNQPQHF.

The chain uses TRBV5-1 and TRBJ1-4; D gene unclear. CDR1 is SGHRS, CDR2 YFSETQ, per germline. The CDR3 is made up of 20 amino acids. Deletions cut 1 base from V and 0 bases from J, with 22 bases between. The CDR3 reads CASSLRDGELRGTTNEKLFF. In DNA form, the CDR3 reads TGCGCCAGCAGCTTGCGAGACGGGGAGTTGCGGGGAACAACTAATGAAAAACTGTTTTTT.

The chain employs TRBV6-4 and TRBJ1-6, with D perhaps TRBD1 (5 bases). Germline V gene sequence: CDR1 MRHNA, CDR2 SNTAGT. The CDR3 is 13 amino acids. The germline V and J ends were trimmed by 5 bases and 7 bases, with 9 bases remaining between them. The DNA of the CDR3 is TGTGCCAGCAGTTCCGGGGCGAATTCACCCCTCCACTTT. This translates into CASSSGANSPLHF.

J is TRBJ1-2 and V is TRBV28, with D hard to call. Germline V gene sequence: CDR1 MDHEN, CDR2 SYDVKM. The CDR3 runs 17 residues. Trimming removed 3 bases at V and 3 bases at J, with 20 bases between. CDR3 sequence: CASSFSNSLSTDYGYTF. The DNA for the CDR3 is TGTGCCAGCAGTTTCTCAAACAGTCTCTCTACGGACTATGGCTACACCTTC.

The J gene is TRBJ1-1, the V gene TRBV30; unclear D gene. Germline V gene data show CDR1 as GTSNPN and CDR2 as SVGIG (reference sequence). The CDR3 contains 12 residues. The ends were cut back, 2 bases at V and 1 base at J, with 5 bases in the middle. CDR3 coding DNA: TGTGCCTGGAGTTGGGGGAACACTGAAGCTTTCTTT. It specifies CAWSWGNTEAFF.

This chain connects TRBV11-3 to TRBJ1-6; D not certain. Deletions cut 1 base from V and 9 bases from J, with 4 bases between. This CDR3 is 12 amino acids long. Germline lookup yields CDR1 SGHNT and CDR2 YENEEA. In nucleotides, the CDR3 is TGTGCCAGCAGCTTAGGTTCTTCACCCCTCCACTTT. Its protein is CASSLGSSPLHF.

The chain has TRBV30 and TRBJ1-2, with D unclear. CDR1 and CDR2 from the germline V gene are GTSNPN and SVGIG (reference sequence). V was clipped by 0 bases and J by 1 base, with 6 bases between them. The CDR3 runs to 13 residues. The CDR3 DNA is TGTGCCTGGAGTGTACGGATTAACTATGGCTACACCTTC. It codes for CAWSVRINYGYTF.

In its sample, this clone was seen once. The V call is TRBV2, the J call TRBJ1-1; D is undetermined. Trimming left V 7 bases short and J 2 bases short, with 8 bases between. Germline CDR1 SNHLY, CDR2 FYNNEI. This CDR3 has 12 amino acids. CDR3 loop: CASIYANTEAFF. The CDR3 DNA follows: TGTGCCAGCATTTACGCAAACACTGAAGCTTTCTTT.

The gene calls are TRBV2 and TRBJ1-1; no firm D call. Trimming removed 7 bases at V and 0 bases at J, with 9 bases between. Germline V CDR1 and CDR2: SNHLY, FYNNEI. CDR3 length: 13 amino acids. CDR3 protein: CASNQVMNTEAFF. The CDR3 bases are TGTGCCAGCAATCAGGTTATGAACACTGAAGCTTTCTTT.

V is TRBV7-3 and J is TRBJ1-2; a weak D match, TRBD1 (5 bases). V shed 4 bases and J shed 2 bases, with 17 bases lying between them. CDR3 length equals 16 residues. Germline values: CDR1 SGHTA, CDR2 FQGTGA. The CDR3 DNA sequence: TGTGCCAGCAGCTCGTCGGGTCTGGGGCCGAACTATGGCTACACCTTC. This encodes CASSSSGLGPNYGYTF.

The chain recombines TRBV29-1 with TRBJ2-2; 10 positions match TRBD1. The CDR3 is 14 residues long. In germline, CDR1 is SQVTM, CDR2 ANQGSEA. With V trimmed by 7 bases and J by 6 bases, 8 bases remained unmatched. DNA of the CDR3: TGCAGCGGTGGGGGACAGGGGAGTCCCGGGGAGCTGTTTTTT. Amino acids: CSGGGQGSPGELFF.

The chain has TRBV7-3 and TRBJ2-3; D gene uncertain. Trimming shortened V by 5 bases and J by 8 bases, and 11 bases separated the two germline ends. Germline assignment: CDR1 SGHTA and CDR2 FQGTGA. This CDR3 spans 12 amino acids. The CDR3 loop is CASSRDLGTQYF. The CDR3, as DNA: TGTGCCAGCAGCCGCGACTTGGGTACGCAGTATTTT. Using reference TRBV7-3 and TRBJ2-3 for the parts outside the CDR3, the full variable domain is GAGVSQTPSNKVTEKGKYVELRCDPISGHTALYWYRQSLGQGPEFLIYFQGTGAADDSGLPNDRFFAVRPEGSVSTLKIQRTERGDSAVYLCASSRDLGTQYFGPGTRLTVL.

This chain joins TRBV4-3 and TRBJ2-3; the match to TRBD2 covers 11 bases. The junction had 14 bases not matched to a gene; V was cut back by 0 bases and J by 6 bases. Per germline, CDR1 LGHNA and CDR2 YSLEER. CDR3 size: 19 residues. The CDR3 bases are TGCGCCAGCAGCCAAGAAAGCCCGGGACTAGCGGTGGGGCGGGATACGCAGTATTTT. It is translated as CASSQESPGLAVGRDTQYF.

The chain recombines TRBV27 with TRBJ1-1; 8 bases match TRBD1. Unmatched junction bases numbered 13, after V lost 6 bases and J lost 4 bases. The CDR3 contains 16 residues. Germline V gene sequence: CDR1 MNHEY, CDR2 SMNVEV (reference sequence). CDR3 amino acids: CASRTSGGDEPTEAFF. The CDR3 coding sequence is TGTGCCAGCAGAACCTCAGGGGGCGACGAGCCCACTGAAGCTTTCTTT.

V is TRBV24-1 and J is TRBJ2-1; TRBD2 matches 11 bases. This CDR3 region has 13 residues. V trimming: 9 bases; J trimming: 8 bases; junction bases outside the gene matches: 5. Per germline, CDR1 KGHDR and CDR2 SFDVKD. The CDR3 DNA is TGTGCCACCCGTCTAGCGGGGGGCTATGAGCAGTTCTTC. Protein: CATRLAGGYEQFF.

The chain uses TRBV5-1 and TRBJ1-1; no reliable D call. The CDR3 has 13 residues. V was shortened by 5 bases and J by 1 base, with 9 bases between the two germline ends. Germline-derived CDR1 and CDR2 are SGHRS and YFSETQ. CDR3 nucleotides: TGCGCCAGCAGTAAAAGGGAGAACACTGAAGCTTTCTTT. The encoded protein is CASSKRENTEAFF.

Notes on this clone: The same CDR3 can be traced to other DNA sequences in this sample. V gene TRBV6-2 or TRBV6-3 combines with J gene TRBJ2-3, with unresolved D. Germline CDR1 MNHEY, CDR2 SVGEGT. Deletions cut 6 bases from V and 0 bases from J, with 13 bases between. The CDR3 is 15 residues long. CDR3 sequence reads: CASSLRQLSTDTQYF. Written as DNA, the CDR3 is TGTGCCAGCAGCCTCCGGCAGTTGAGCACAGATACGCAGTATTTT.

The V and J genes are TRBV7-2 and TRBJ1-5; unclear D gene. Looked up from germline, CDR1 is SGHTA and CDR2 is FQGNSA. Trimming removed 1 base at V and 0 bases at J, with 4 bases between. The CDR3 has 14 residues. The CDR3 sequence: CASSLDSSNQPQHF. The CDR3 DNA sequence: TGTGCCAGCAGCTTAGACAGTAGCAATCAGCCCCAGCATTTT.